This TCR beta chain emerged from a study of blood T cells in healthy people across ages. Study-wide points: Long-lived donors carried more naive CD4+ cells and greater diversity than aged donors.

This clonotype occurred many times. What it binds is unknown. The germline V gene encodes CDR1 DFQATT and CDR2 SNEGSKA (reference sequence). This CDR3 has 14 residues. Trimming at V came to 5 bases and at J to 2 bases, leaving 8 bases not matched to a gene. A J-beta primer mix and a sample-barcoded 5' primer were used in a second PCR of roughly 6 to 11 cycles. A 12-random-nucleotide template-switch adaptor tagged each cDNA molecule. Via MiXCR, TCRdb re-called the 5' RACE reads, giving one row per CDR3 protein. The data contain about 770,000 distinct CDR3 sequences, roughly 44% of them singletons. The sequenced sample consisted of blood. V and J are TRBV20-1 and TRBJ2-7, with 8 bases fitting TRBD2. This TCR was recovered from a man aged 55-75 years in good health. The CDR3 is CSAPTQLAAYEQYF. CDR3 in DNA: TGCAGTGCTCCGACCCAACTAGCGGCCTACGAGCAGTACTTC.